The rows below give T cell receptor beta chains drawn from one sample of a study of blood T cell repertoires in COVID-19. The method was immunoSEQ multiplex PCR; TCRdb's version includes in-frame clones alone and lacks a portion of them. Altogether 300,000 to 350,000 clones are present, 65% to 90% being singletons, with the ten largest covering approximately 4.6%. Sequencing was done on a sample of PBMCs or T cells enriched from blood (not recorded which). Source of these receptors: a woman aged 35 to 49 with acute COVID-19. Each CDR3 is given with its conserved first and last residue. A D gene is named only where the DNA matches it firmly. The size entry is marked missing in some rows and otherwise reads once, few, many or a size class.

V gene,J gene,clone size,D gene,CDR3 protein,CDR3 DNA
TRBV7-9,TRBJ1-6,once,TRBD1,CASTETSGGGYSPLHF,TGTGCCAGCACCGAAACTTCAGGAGGGGGCTATTCACCCCTCCACTTT
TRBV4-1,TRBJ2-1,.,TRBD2,CASSQDGGAGGLILYNEQFF,TGCGCCAGCAGCCAAGATGGAGGAGCGGGAGGGCTTATACTCTACAATGAGCAGTTCTTC
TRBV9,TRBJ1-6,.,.,CASSSGDHSPLHF,TGTGCCAGCAGCTCCGGGGATCATTCACCCCTCCACTTT
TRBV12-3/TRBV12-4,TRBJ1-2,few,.,CASSYGSYGYTF,TGTGCCAGCAGCTACGGGTCATATGGCTACACCTTC
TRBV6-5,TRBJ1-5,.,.,CASSRQGFNQPQHF,TGTGCCAGCAGTCGCCAGGGGTTCAATCAGCCCCAGCATTTT
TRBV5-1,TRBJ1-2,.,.,CASSLDRGNYGYTF,TGCGCCAGCAGCTTGGACCGCGGTAACTATGGCTACACCTTC
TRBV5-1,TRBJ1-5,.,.,CASSLGAGEGQPQHF,TGCGCCAGCAGCCTGGGGGCAGGGGAGGGTCAGCCCCAGCATTTT
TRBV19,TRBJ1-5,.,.,CASSIGTPPQHF,TGTGCCAGTAGTATCGGGACACCTCCCCAGCATTTT
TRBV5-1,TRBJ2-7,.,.,CASSLQGKTYEQYF,TGCGCCAGCAGCTTGCAGGGAAAAACCTACGAGCAGTACTTC
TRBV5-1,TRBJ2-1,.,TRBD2,CASSNPPGAGGGNEQFF,TGCGCCAGCAGCAACCCTCCGGGTGCGGGAGGTGGTAATGAGCAGTTCTTC
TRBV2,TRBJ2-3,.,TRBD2,CARTSGGAPDTQYF,TGTGCCAGAACTAGCGGGGGGGCCCCAGATACGCAGTATTTT
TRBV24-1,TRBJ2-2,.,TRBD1,CATSDSQGAFVNTGELFF,TGTGCCACCAGTGATTCCCAGGGGGCATTCGTAAACACCGGGGAGCTGTTTTTT
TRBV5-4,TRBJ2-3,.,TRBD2,CASSYNDRDYRLTDTQYF,TGTGCCAGCAGCTACAATGACCGGGACTACCGACTCACAGATACGCAGTATTTT
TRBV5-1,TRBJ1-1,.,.,CASSWGGLDTEAFF,TGCGCCAGCAGCTGGGGAGGATTGGACACTGAAGCTTTCTTT
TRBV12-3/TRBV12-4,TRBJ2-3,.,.,CASSRTDTQYF,TGTGCCAGCAGCAGAACAGATACGCAGTATTTT
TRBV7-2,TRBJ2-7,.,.,CASSPTGAGLRSYEQYF,TGTGCCAGCAGCCCCACTGGGGCGGGACTTCGCTCCTACGAGCAGTACTTC
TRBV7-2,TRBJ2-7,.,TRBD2,CASSLGGSLMEQYF,TGTGCCAGCAGCTTAGGCGGGAGTTTAATGGAGCAGTACTTC
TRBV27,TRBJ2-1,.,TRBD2,CASSFPSGASSYNEQFF,TGTGCCAGCAGTTTCCCCAGCGGGGCGAGCTCCTACAATGAGCAGTTCTTC
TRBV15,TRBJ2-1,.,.,CATSRAQGSYNEQFF,TGTGCCACCAGCAGAGCCCAGGGGTCCTACAATGAGCAGTTCTTC
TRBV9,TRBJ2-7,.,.,CASSPIGEANIEQYF,TGTGCCAGCAGCCCAATCGGGGAGGCCAATATCGAGCAGTACTTC
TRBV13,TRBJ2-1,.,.,CASSLDGNEQFF,TGTGCCAGCAGCTTAGACGGGAATGAGCAGTTCTTC
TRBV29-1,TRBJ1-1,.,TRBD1,CSVVRDRGRPNTEAFF,TGCAGCGTTGTTCGGGACAGGGGGCGACCGAACACTGAAGCTTTCTTT
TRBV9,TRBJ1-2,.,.,CASSVPGGYTF,TGTGCCAGCAGCGTTCCAGGCGGCTACACCTTC
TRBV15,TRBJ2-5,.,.,CATSRDQIQYF,TGTGCCACCAGCAGAGACCAGATTCAGTACTTC
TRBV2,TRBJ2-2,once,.,CASSVNRGWTGELFF,TGTGCCAGCAGTGTTAATAGGGGGTGGACCGGGGAGCTGTTTTTT
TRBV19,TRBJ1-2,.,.,CASSNRDDYGYTF,TGTGCCAGTAGCAACAGGGATGACTATGGCTACACCTTC
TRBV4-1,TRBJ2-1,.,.,CASSQDGSFEQFF,TGCGCCAGCAGCCAAGATGGGAGTTTTGAGCAGTTCTTC
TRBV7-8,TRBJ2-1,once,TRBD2,CASSSLTREGLGQFF,TGTGCCAGCAGCAGTTTAACGCGGGAGGGCCTCGGGCAGTTCTTC
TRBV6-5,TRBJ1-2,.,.,CASSYLGGNYGYTF,TGTGCCAGCAGTTACTTGGGGGGAAACTATGGCTACACCTTC
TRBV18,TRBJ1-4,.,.,CASSPPTTPGEKLFF,TGTGCCAGCTCACCCCCGACGACTCCCGGCGAAAAACTGTTTTTT
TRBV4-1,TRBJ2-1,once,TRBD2,CASSLRTSGRDEQFF,TGCGCCAGCAGCCTTCGCACTAGCGGGCGGGATGAGCAGTTCTTC
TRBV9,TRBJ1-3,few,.,CASSPTGSSGNTIYF,TGTGCCAGCAGTCCGACGGGAAGCTCTGGAAACACCATATATTTT
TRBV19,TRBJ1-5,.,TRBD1,CASSKTGTNNQPQHF,TGTGCCAGTAGTAAGACAGGGACGAACAATCAGCCCCAGCATTTT
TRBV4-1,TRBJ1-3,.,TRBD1,CASSRQGSGQGDTIYF,TGCGCCAGCAGCCGGCAGGGATCGGGACAGGGAGACACCATATATTTT
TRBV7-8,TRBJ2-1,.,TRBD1,CASSQHSSTGQGDNEQFF,TGTGCCAGCAGCCAACACTCGTCGACAGGGCAGGGGGACAATGAGCAGTTCTTC
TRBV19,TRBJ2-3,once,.,CASSMLAADTQYF,TGTGCCAGTAGTATGCTAGCAGCAGATACGCAGTATTTT